Listed here are 9 T cell receptor beta chains from one sample, sequenced in a study of radiotherapy plus CTLA-4 blockade in lung cancer (dated by TCRdb to 2016 to 2019). Libraries were prepared through the immunoSEQ multiplex PCR assay. The table was pulled from immuneACCESS by TCRdb, which kept in-frame rearrangements only. Such tables lose some clones; where checked, under half of the loss comes from unresolved V genes, and the rest has no known cause. The sample table holds around 56,000 clones, of which roughly four fifths were seen once. The ten largest clonotypes hold approximately 15% of the sample. Sequenced here: peripheral blood, sampled from a patient treated with radiotherapy plus ipilimumab. The receptors originated from a human donor with non-small cell lung cancer who had a complete response to radiotherapy plus ipilimumab.

This clone occurred a few times. V is TRBV7-9 and J is TRBJ1-1, with a weak D call TRBD1 (5 bases). Germline CDR1 is SEHNR and CDR2 is FQNEAQ (reference sequence). This CDR3 has 12 amino acids. V lost 4 bases and J lost 5, with 8 bases in between. The CDR3 DNA reads as TGTGCCAGCAGCTCCCAGGGAACTGAAGCTTTCTTT. It translates to CASSSQGTEAFF.

The V and J genes are TRBV19 and TRBJ1-5; perhaps TRBD1 as D (6 bases). CDR1 is LNHDA, CDR2 SQIVND, per germline (reference sequence). This CDR3 region has 15 residues. The germline V and J ends were trimmed by 5 bases and 4 bases, with 15 bases remaining between them. The chain's CDR3 is CASSPRTALNQPQHF. As DNA, the CDR3 is TGTGCCAGTAGTCCCCGGACAGCGCTGAATCAGCCCCAGCATTTT.

This clone came up once. The chain couples TRBV19 to TRBJ2-3; no reliable D call. The ends were cut back, 7 bases at V and 0 bases at J, with 8 bases in the middle. CDR1 and CDR2 (germline): LNHDA, SQIVND (reference sequence). The CDR3 loop spans 13 amino acids. The CDR3 coding sequence is TGTGCCAGTAACTCGCGGAGCACAGATACGCAGTATTTT. Protein product: CASNSRSTDTQYF.

The chain uses TRBV2 and TRBJ2-1; D not certain. V was cut by 4 bases and J by 2 bases, with 6 bases left in between. The CDR3 totals 13 residues. Per the germline V gene, CDR1 is SNHLY and CDR2 is FYNNEI. The CDR3, as DNA: TGTGCCAGCAGTGGGCAGACCTACAATGAGCAGTTCTTC. It translates to CASSGQTYNEQFF.

The chain recombines TRBV5-3 with TRBJ2-3, with D possibly matching TRBD2 (7 bases). TRBV5-3 falls under the ORF class, with uncertain function. Trimming shortened V by 5 bases and J by 5 bases, and 18 bases separated the two germline ends. The CDR3 has 15 amino acids. The CDR3 loop is CARRQSGGGGDTQYF. The CDR3 DNA is TGTGCCAGAAGACAATCGGGGGGCGGGGGAGATACGCAGTATTTT.

The sample holds a few counts of this clone. In DNA form, the CDR3 reads TGTGCCAGCAGCTTGTTCGGGGGGCCATCCTACGAGCAGTACTTC. Translation gives CASSLFGGPSYEQYF. This rearrangement joins TRBV5-4 to TRBJ2-7, with TRBD2 as a possible D gene (7 bases). There are 15 residues in the CDR3. CDR1 is SGHNT and CDR2 is YYREEE in the germline V gene (reference sequence). The germline V and J ends were trimmed by 1 base and 1 base, with 12 bases remaining between them.

The sample holds a few counts of this clone. The rearrangement joins TRBV5-6 to TRBJ1-1; D possibly corresponds to TRBD1 (5 bases). Germline CDR1 and CDR2: SGHDT and YYEEEE. Trimming cost V 4 bases and J 5 bases, with 21 bases left between them. The CDR3 length is 16 residues. CDR3: CASSPLVVWGETEAFF. Here the CDR3 DNA reads TGTGCCAGCAGCCCCCTAGTGGTCTGGGGGGAGACTGAAGCTTTCTTT.

This chain links TRBV5-1 with TRBJ2-7; possible D gene TRBD1, 6 bases. Germline lookup yields CDR1 SGHRS and CDR2 YFSETQ. The V gene lost 4 bases and the J gene lost 0 bases, with 17 bases spanning the gap. The CDR3 has 16 amino acids. The CDR3 DNA sequence: TGCGCCAGCAGCGGATTCGGGACACTCCGCTCCTACGAGCAGTACTTC. It specifies CASSGFGTLRSYEQYF.

The CDR3 DNA reads TGTGCCAGCAGCGACAGGGAAGGGACCCAGTACTTC. Protein sequence: CASSDREGTQYF. The chain joins TRBV7-9 to TRBJ2-5, with TRBD1 identical over 7 bases. The CDR3 has 12 residues. CDR1 and CDR2 (germline): SEHNR, FQNEAQ (reference sequence). V was clipped by 5 bases and J by 7 bases; unmatched bases: 4. Full variable domain (missing parts from reference TRBV7-9 and TRBJ2-5): DTGVSQNPRHKITKRGQNVTFRCDPISEHNRLYWYRQTLGQGPEFLTYFQNEAQLEKSRLLSDRFSAERPKGSFSTLEIQRTEQGDSAMYLCASSDREGTQYFGPGTRLLVL.